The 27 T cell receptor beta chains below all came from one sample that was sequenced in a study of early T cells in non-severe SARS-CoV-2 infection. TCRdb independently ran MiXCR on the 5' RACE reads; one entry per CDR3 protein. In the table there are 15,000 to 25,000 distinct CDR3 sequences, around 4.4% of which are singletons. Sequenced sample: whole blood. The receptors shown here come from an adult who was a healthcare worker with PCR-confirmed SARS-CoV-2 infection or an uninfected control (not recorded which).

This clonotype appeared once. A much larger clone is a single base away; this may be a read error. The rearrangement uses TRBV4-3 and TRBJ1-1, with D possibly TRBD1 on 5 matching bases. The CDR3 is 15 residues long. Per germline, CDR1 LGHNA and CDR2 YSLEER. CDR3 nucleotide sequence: TGCGCCAGCAGCCAGAAGACAGAAGGGAACGCTGAAGCTTTCTTT. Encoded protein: CASSQKTEGNAEAFF.

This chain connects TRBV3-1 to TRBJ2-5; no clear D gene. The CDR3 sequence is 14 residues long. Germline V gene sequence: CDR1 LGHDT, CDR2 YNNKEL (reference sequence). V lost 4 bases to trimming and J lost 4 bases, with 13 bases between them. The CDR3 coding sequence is TGTGCCAGCAGCCCTCTCACTTTGCGAGAGACCCAGTACTTC. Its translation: CASSPLTLRETQYF.

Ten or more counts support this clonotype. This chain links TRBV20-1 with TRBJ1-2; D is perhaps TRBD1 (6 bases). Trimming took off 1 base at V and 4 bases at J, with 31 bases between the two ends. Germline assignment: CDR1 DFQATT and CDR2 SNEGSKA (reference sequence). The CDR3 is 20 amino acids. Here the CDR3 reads CSARGGGLGQFKTGIYGYTF. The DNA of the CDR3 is TGCAGTGCTAGAGGCGGAGGATTGGGCCAATTCAAGACAGGCATCTATGGCTACACCTTC.

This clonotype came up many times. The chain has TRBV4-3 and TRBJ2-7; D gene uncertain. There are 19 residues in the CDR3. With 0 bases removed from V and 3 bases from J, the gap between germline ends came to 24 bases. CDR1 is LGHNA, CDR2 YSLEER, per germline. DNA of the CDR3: TGCGCCAGCAGCCAAGATCTAGGAACCCTAGTCGGACGTAACTACGAGCAGTACTTC. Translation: CASSQDLGTLVGRNYEQYF.

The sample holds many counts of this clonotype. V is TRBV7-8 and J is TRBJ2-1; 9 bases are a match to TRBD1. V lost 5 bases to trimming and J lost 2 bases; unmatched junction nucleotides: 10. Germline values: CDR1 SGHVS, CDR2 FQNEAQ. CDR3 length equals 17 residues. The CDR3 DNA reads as TGTGCCAGCAGCCCTAGTTTCGGACAGGGGACCTACAATGAGCAGTTCTTC. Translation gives CASSPSFGQGTYNEQFF.

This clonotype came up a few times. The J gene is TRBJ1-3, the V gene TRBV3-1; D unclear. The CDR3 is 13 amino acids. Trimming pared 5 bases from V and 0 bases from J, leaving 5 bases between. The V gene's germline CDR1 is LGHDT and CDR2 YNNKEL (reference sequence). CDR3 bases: TGTGCCAGCAGCTTTAACTCTGGAAACACCATATATTTT. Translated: CASSFNSGNTIYF.

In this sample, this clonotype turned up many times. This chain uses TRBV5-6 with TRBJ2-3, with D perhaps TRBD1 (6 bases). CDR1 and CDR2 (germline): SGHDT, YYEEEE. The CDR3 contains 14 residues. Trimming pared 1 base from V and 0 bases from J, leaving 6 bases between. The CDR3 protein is CASSLRGSTDTQYF. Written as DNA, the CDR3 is TGTGCCAGCAGCTTGAGGGGGAGCACAGATACGCAGTATTTT.

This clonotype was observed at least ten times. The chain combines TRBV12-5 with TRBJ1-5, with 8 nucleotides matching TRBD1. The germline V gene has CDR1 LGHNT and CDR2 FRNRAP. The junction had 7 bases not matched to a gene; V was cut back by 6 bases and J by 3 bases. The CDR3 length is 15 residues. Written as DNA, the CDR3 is TGTGCTAGTGGACCGACAGGGGCTTTCAATCAGCCCCAGCATTTT. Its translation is CASGPTGAFNQPQHF.

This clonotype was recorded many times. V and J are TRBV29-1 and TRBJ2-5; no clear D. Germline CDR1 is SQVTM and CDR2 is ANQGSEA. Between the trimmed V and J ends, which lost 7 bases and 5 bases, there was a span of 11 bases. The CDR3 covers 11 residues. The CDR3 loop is CSGVIAETQYF. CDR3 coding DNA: TGCAGCGGAGTGATTGCGGAGACCCAGTACTTC.

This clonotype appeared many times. The CDR3: CASSPYRDNQPQHF. CDR3 DNA: TGTGCCAGCAGTCCATACAGGGACAATCAGCCCCAGCATTTT. The chain couples TRBV6-5 to TRBJ1-5, with D perhaps TRBD1 (6 bases). CDR1 is MNHEY, CDR2 SVGAGI, per germline. Trimming took 5 bases from V and 3 from J, leaving 11 bases between them. This CDR3 is 14 amino acids long.

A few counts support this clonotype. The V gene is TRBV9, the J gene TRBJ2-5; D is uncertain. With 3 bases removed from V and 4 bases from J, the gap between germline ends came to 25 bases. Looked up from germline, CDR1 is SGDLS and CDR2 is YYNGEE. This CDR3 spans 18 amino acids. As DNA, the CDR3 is TGTGCCAGCAGCGCCAGTCGTGATGTAGTAGGCTCAATAGAGACCCAGTACTTC. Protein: CASSASRDVVGSIETQYF.

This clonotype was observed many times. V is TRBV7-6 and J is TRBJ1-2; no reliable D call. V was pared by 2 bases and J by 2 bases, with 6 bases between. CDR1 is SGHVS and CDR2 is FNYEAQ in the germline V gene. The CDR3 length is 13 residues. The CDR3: CASSLHTNYGYTF. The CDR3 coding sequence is TGTGCCAGCAGCTTACACACCAACTATGGCTACACCTTC.

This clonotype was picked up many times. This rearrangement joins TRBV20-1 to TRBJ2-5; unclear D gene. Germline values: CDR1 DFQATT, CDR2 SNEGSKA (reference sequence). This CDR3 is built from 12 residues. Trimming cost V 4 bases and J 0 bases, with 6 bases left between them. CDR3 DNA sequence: TGCAGTGCTATCAAGAACCAAGAGACCCAGTACTTC. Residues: CSAIKNQETQYF.

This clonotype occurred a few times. Written as DNA, the CDR3 is TGTGCCAGCAAGCCGGGACCTTACAATGAGCAGTTCTTC. Protein product: CASKPGPYNEQFF. V gene TRBV6-2 or TRBV6-3 combines with J gene TRBJ2-1; TRBD1 or TRBD2 may be the D gene (5 bases each). Trimming took 7 bases from V and 4 from J, leaving 11 bases between them. CDR3 length: 13 amino acids. Germline assignment: CDR1 MNHEY and CDR2 SVGEGT.

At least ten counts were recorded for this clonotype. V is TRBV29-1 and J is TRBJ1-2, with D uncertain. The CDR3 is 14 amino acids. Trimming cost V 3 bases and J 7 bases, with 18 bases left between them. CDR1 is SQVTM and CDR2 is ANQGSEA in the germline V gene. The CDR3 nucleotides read TGCAGCGTTGAGGGCATGAGGCGCGTGGGTGGCTACACCTTC. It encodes CSVEGMRRVGGYTF. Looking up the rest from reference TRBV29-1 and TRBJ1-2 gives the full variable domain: SAVISQKPSRDICQRGTSLTIQCQVDSQVTMMFWYRQQPGQSLTLIATANQGSEATYESGFVIDKFPISRPNLTFSTLTVSNMSPEDSSIYLCSVEGMRRVGGYTFGSGTRLTVV.

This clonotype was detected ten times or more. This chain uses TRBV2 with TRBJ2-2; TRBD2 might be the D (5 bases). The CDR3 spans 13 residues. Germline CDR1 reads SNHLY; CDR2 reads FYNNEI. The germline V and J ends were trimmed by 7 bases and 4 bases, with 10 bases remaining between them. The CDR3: CASTTGSTGELFF. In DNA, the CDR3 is TGTGCCAGCACCACTGGGAGCACCGGGGAGCTGTTTTTT.

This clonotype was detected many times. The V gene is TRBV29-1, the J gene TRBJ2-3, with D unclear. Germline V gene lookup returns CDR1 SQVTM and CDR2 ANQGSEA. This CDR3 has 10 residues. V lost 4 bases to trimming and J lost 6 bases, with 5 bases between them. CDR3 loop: CSVGSDTQYF. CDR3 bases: TGCAGCGTTGGTTCGGATACGCAGTATTTT.

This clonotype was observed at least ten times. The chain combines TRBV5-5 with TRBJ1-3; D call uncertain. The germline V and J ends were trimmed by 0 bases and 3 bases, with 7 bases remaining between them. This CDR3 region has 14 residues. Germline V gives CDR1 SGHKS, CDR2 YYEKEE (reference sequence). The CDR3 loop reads CASSLGGDGNTIYF. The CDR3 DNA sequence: TGTGCCAGCAGCTTGGGGGGAGATGGAAACACCATATATTTT.

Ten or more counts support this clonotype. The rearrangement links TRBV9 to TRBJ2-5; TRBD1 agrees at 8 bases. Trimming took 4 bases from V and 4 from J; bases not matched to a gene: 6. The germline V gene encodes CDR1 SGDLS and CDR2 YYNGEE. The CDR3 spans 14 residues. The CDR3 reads CASSRTGPGETQYF. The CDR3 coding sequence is TGTGCCAGCAGCCGGACAGGGCCAGGAGAGACCCAGTACTTC. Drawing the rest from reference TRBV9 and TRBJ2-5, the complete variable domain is DSGVTQTPKHLITATGQRVTLRCSPRSGDLSVYWYQQSLDQGLQFLIQYYNGEERAKGNILERFSAQQFPDLHSELNLSSLELGDSALYFCASSRTGPGETQYFGPGTRLLVL.

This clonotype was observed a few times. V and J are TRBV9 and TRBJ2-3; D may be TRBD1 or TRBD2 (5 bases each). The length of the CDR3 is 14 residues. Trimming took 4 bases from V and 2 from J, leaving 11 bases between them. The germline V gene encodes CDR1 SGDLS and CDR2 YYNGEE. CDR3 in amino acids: CASSIRDHTDTQYF. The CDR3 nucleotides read TGTGCCAGCAGCATCCGGGACCACACAGATACGCAGTATTTT.

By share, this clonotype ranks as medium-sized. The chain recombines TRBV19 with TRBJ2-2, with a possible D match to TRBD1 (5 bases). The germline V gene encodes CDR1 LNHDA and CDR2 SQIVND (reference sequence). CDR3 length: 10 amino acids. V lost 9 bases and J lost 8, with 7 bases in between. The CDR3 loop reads CASRAGELFF. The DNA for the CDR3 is TGTGCCAGCAGGGCTGGGGAGCTGTTTTTT.

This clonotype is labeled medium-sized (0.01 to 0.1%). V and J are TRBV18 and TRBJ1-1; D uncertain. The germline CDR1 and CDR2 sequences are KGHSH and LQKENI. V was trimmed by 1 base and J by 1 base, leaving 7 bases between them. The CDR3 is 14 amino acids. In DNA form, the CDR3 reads TGTGCCAGCTCACCACGGCAGAGGAACACTGAAGCTTTCTTT. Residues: CASSPRQRNTEAFF.

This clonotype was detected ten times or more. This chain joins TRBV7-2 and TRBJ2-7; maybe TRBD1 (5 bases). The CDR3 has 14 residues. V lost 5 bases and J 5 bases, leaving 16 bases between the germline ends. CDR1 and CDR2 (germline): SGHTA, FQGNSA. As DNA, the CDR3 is TGTGCCAGCAGCATTCGTCGACAGACTCACGAGCAGTACTTC. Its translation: CASSIRRQTHEQYF.

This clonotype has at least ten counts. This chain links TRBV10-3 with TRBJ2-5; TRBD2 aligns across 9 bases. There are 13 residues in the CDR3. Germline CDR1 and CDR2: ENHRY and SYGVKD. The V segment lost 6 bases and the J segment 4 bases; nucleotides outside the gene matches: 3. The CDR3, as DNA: TGTGCCATCAGAGGACTAGCGAGAGAGACCCAGTACTTC. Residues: CAIRGLARETQYF.

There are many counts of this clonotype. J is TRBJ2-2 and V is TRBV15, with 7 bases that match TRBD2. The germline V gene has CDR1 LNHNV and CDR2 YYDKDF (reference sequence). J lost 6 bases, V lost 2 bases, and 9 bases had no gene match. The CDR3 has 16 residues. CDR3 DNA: TGTGCCACCAGCAGATCGGGACTATTTACCGCCGGGGAGCTGTTTTTT. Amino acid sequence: CATSRSGLFTAGELFF.

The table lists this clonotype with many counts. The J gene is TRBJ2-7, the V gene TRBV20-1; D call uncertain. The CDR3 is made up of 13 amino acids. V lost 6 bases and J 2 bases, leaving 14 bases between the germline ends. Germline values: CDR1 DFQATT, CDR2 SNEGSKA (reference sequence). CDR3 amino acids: CSANSVGTYEQYF. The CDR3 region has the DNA TGCAGTGCCAACAGCGTGGGTACCTACGAGCAGTACTTC.

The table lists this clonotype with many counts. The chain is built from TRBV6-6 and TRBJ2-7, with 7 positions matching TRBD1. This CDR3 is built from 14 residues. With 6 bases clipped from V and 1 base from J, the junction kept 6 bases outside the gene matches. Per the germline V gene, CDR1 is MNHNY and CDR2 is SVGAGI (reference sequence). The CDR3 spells CASSRGQASYEQYF. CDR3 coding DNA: TGTGCCAGCAGCCGCGGACAGGCATCCTACGAGCAGTACTTC.